This entry lists 2 T cell receptor beta chains sequenced from one sample in a study of shared clonotypes between healthy human individuals. Only in-frame clones appear in the TCRdb table, and some are missing; sequencing was by immunoSEQ multiplex PCR. The sample has approximately 530,000 clones, 95% to 96% seen once. Sequences were obtained from naive CD4+ T cells sorted from blood. Specified subset: CD45RA+ positively selected. These receptors all stem from a woman in her 30s in good health.

V usage is TRBV7-8 and J usage is TRBJ2-7, with TRBD2 identical over 9 bases. The V gene end was trimmed by 0 bases and the J gene end by 3 bases; junction bases not matched to a gene: 12. Germline loops: CDR1 SGHVS, CDR2 FQNEAQ. This CDR3 has 18 residues. The CDR3 reads CASSLATSGPLTIYEQYF. DNA of the CDR3: TGTGCCAGCAGCTTAGCGACTAGCGGTCCCTTAACAATCTACGAGCAGTACTTC.

The chain employs TRBV7-8 and TRBJ2-3; 9 bases fit TRBD2. The CDR3 covers 16 residues. V was pared by 1 base and J by 4 bases, with 6 bases of the junction left unmatched. The germline V gene has CDR1 SGHVS and CDR2 FQNEAQ. For the CDR3, the DNA is TGTGCCAGCAGCTTAGTAGGGACTAGCAATTCAGATACGCAGTATTTT. This codes for CASSLVGTSNSDTQYF.